This entry lists 22 T cell receptor beta chains sequenced from one sample in a study of immune evolution from preneoplasia to lung adenocarcinoma. The assay was immunoSEQ multiplex PCR, and TCRdb's table has in-frame clones only and misses some. The sample shows several thousand clones, 70% to 85% of them seen only once. Source material: FFPE adjacent normal lung tissue. These receptors came from a person aged 60-80 years with lung adenocarcinoma.

The CDR3: CASSFPGTGYEQYF. The CDR3 DNA follows: TGTGCCAGCAGTTTTCCCGGGACAGGATACGAGCAGTACTTC. The rearrangement joins TRBV28 to TRBJ2-7; 8 bases line up with TRBD1. Trimming removed 3 bases from V and 4 bases from J; junction bases left unmatched: 5. This CDR3 is built from 14 residues. Germline V gene lookup returns CDR1 MDHEN and CDR2 SYDVKM.

This chain links TRBV6-5 with TRBJ1-4; the match to TRBD1 covers 10 bases. The V gene end was trimmed by 0 bases and the J gene end by 7 bases; junction bases not matched to a gene: 2. The CDR3 runs to 15 residues. Germline CDR1 MNHEY, CDR2 SVGAGI. In DNA form, the CDR3 reads TGTGCCAGCAGTTACTCGAGGGACAGGGGTGAAAAACTGTTTTTT. It yields the protein CASSYSRDRGEKLFF.

V usage is TRBV19 and J usage is TRBJ2-2; 7 bases align to TRBD1. V shed 5 bases, J shed 2 bases, and the junction held 2 bases outside the gene matches. Germline CDR1 LNHDA, CDR2 SQIVND (reference sequence). CDR3 length: 14 amino acids. The CDR3 loop reads CASSGTVNTGELFF. The CDR3 region has the DNA TGTGCCAGTAGTGGGACAGTTAACACCGGGGAGCTGTTTTTT. The complete variable domain, with remaining parts taken from reference TRBV19 and TRBJ2-2, reads DGGITQSPKYLFRKEGQNVTLSCEQNLNHDAMYWYRQDPGQGLRLIYYSQIVNDFQKGDIAEGYSVSREKKESFPLTVTSAQKNPTAFYLCASSGTVNTGELFFGEGSRLTVL.

The chain links TRBV30 to TRBJ2-7, with D unclear. The germline CDR1 and CDR2 sequences are GTSNPN and SVGIG (reference sequence). The CDR3 runs 12 residues. The V end lost 2 bases, the J end lost 3 bases, and 8 bases lay between the germline ends. The CDR3 sequence is CAWSMADYEQYF. DNA of the CDR3: TGTGCCTGGAGTATGGCCGACTACGAGCAGTACTTC.

This clone has only a few counts. V gene TRBV25-1 combines with J gene TRBJ2-3; tentative D call: TRBD2 (5 bases). This CDR3 is built from 13 residues. V lost 3 bases to trimming and J lost 5 bases, with 9 bases between them. Germline loops: CDR1 MGHDK, CDR2 SYGVNS. The CDR3 DNA is TGTGCCAGCAGTGACGGGAATGGAGATACGCAGTATTTT. This translates into CASSDGNGDTQYF.

The chain recombines TRBV5-4 with TRBJ1-1; TRBD1 might be the D (6 bases). The ends were cut back, 3 bases at V and 0 bases at J, with 12 bases in the middle. The CDR3 contains 15 residues. Germline lookup yields CDR1 SGHNT and CDR2 YYREEE (reference sequence). CDR3 amino acids: CASSYPDRLNTEAFF. The CDR3 nucleotides read TGTGCCAGCAGCTATCCGGACAGATTGAACACTGAAGCTTTCTTT.

CDR3 sequence (DNA): TGTGCCAGCAGCCACCACTTGACTAGCGGGACCAATGAGCAGTTCTTC. Protein: CASSHHLTSGTNEQFF. This rearrangement joins TRBV14 to TRBJ2-1; 11 positions match TRBD2. Germline V gives CDR1 SGHDN, CDR2 FVKESK. V trimming: 3 bases; J trimming: 6 bases; junction bases outside the gene matches: 7. The CDR3 is made up of 16 amino acids.

V usage is TRBV7-3 and J usage is TRBJ2-7; D is perhaps TRBD2 (6 bases). This CDR3 comprises 14 residues. The germline V gene has CDR1 SGHTA and CDR2 FQGTGA. V shed 1 base and J shed 1 base, with 8 bases lying between them. CDR3 residues: CASSLMAGSYEQYF. In nucleotides, the CDR3 is TGTGCCAGCAGCTTAATGGCGGGGTCCTACGAGCAGTACTTC.

As DNA, the CDR3 is TGTGCCAGTAGCACAGGGAGGCCTAATGAAAAACTGTTTTTT. Amino acid sequence: CASSTGRPNEKLFF. The V gene is TRBV19, the J gene TRBJ1-4, with a tentative D call TRBD1 (6 bases). Germline V gene data show CDR1 as LNHDA and CDR2 as SQIVND (reference sequence). Deletions cut 6 bases from V and 3 bases from J, with 11 bases between. This CDR3 has 14 amino acids.

The chain has TRBV5-1 and TRBJ1-4; no definite D call. Per the germline V gene, CDR1 is SGHRS and CDR2 is YFSETQ. Deletions cut 4 bases from V and 0 bases from J, with 10 bases between. This CDR3 is built from 15 residues. The CDR3 bases are TGCGCCAGCAGCCAAAACACAGCAACTAATGAAAAACTGTTTTTT. It translates to CASSQNTATNEKLFF. Filled out from reference TRBV5-1 and TRBJ1-4, the complete variable domain reads KAGVTQTPRYLIKTRGQQVTLSCSPISGHRSVSWYQQTPGQGLQFLFEYFSETQRNKGNFPGRFSGRQFSNSRSEMNVSTLELGDSALYLCASSQNTATNEKLFFGSGTQLSVL.

The J gene is TRBJ2-3, the V gene TRBV2; perhaps TRBD2 as D (5 bases). Trimming took 2 bases from V and 1 from J, leaving 10 bases between them. Germline CDR1 and CDR2: SNHLY and FYNNEI. There are 15 residues in the CDR3. CDR3 bases: TGTGCCAGCAGTGAACAGAGGGTCGGCACAGATACGCAGTATTTT. Its protein product is CASSEQRVGTDTQYF.

The chain couples TRBV11-2 to TRBJ2-1; D may be TRBD1 (5 bases). The CDR3 is 15 amino acids. V shed 5 bases and J shed 7 bases, with 18 bases lying between them. The germline V gene has CDR1 SGHAT and CDR2 FQNNGV. CDR3 in DNA: TGTGCCAGCAGCCGCAGACCGGACATTGGGAATGAGCAGTTCTTC. Translation gives CASSRRPDIGNEQFF.

The table lists this clone with a few counts. This chain links TRBV30 with TRBJ2-3; a possible D gene is TRBD1 (7 bases). The CDR3 totals 16 residues. Germline lookup yields CDR1 GTSNPN and CDR2 SVGIG (reference sequence). Deletions cut 0 bases from V and 4 bases from J, with 17 bases between. CDR3 region: CAWSVPRTGGADTQYF. DNA of the CDR3: TGTGCCTGGAGTGTTCCCCGGACAGGAGGGGCAGATACGCAGTATTTT.

CDR3 DNA: TGTGCCAGCAGCTCCGAACTCGCAGGAAGAAACTATGGCTACACCTTC. Translating gives CASSSELAGRNYGYTF. The rearrangement joins TRBV7-9 to TRBJ1-2; D is ambiguous. The CDR3 contains 16 residues. With 4 bases removed from V and 2 bases from J, the gap between germline ends came to 17 bases. In germline, CDR1 is SEHNR, CDR2 FQNEAQ (reference sequence).

This clone was seen only a few times. The V gene is TRBV5-1, the J gene TRBJ2-1; D remains ambiguous. This CDR3 comprises 13 residues. V was cut by 1 base and J by 8 bases, with 10 bases left in between. The V gene's germline CDR1 is SGHRS and CDR2 YFSETQ. The CDR3 bases are TGCGCCAGCAGCTTGCTGGGCGGCCATGAGCAGTTCTTC. Its translation is CASSLLGGHEQFF.

The DNA for the CDR3 is TGTGCCAGCGCCCAGACAGGGAACACTGAAGCTTTCTTT. This sequence encodes CASAQTGNTEAFF. The rearrangement links TRBV9 to TRBJ1-1, with D possibly being TRBD1 (6 bases). V was cut by 7 bases and J by 1 base, with 11 bases left in between. CDR3 length equals 13 residues. Germline assignment: CDR1 SGDLS and CDR2 YYNGEE.

The chain carries TRBV5-1 and TRBJ1-2; D gene uncertain. Germline CDR1 and CDR2: SGHRS and YFSETQ. The length of the CDR3 is 13 residues. Trimming cost V 0 bases and J 4 bases, with 7 bases left between them. DNA for the CDR3: TGCGCCAGCAGCTTGGAGGATACCTATGGCTACACCTTC. Its translation: CASSLEDTYGYTF.

This chain joins TRBV11-1 and TRBJ2-2, with 9 bases aligning to TRBD1. The CDR3 loop spans 13 amino acids. From germline, CDR1 is SGHAT and CDR2 FQDESV (reference sequence). V was pared by 0 bases and J by 13 bases, with 3 bases of the junction left unmatched. The CDR3, as DNA: TGTGCCAGCAGCTTAGCCTCGGGACAGGGGCTGTTTTTT. Residues: CASSLASGQGLFF.

This chain joins TRBV7-9 and TRBJ1-5; D is unresolved. Trimming removed 2 bases at V and 8 bases at J, with 13 bases between. The length of the CDR3 is 14 residues. Germline V gene data show CDR1 as SEHNR and CDR2 as FQNEAQ (reference sequence). CDR3 in DNA: TGTGCCAGCAGCTTACCAAGGTCCAAAAAGCCCCAGCATTTT. It codes for CASSLPRSKKPQHF.

The rearrangement uses TRBV1 and TRBJ1-3; the D call TRBD1 from the table was never checked on the DNA. TRBV1 is a known pseudogene. The CDR3 is made up of 18 amino acids. The CDR3 DNA is TGCACCAGCAGCCGAATCCCCGGGACAGGGGGTCCTGGAAACACCATATATTTT. Its protein product is CTSSRIPGTGGPGNTIYF.

V usage is TRBV30 and J usage is TRBJ1-2, with a tentative D call TRBD1 (5 bases). Per the germline V gene, CDR1 is GTSNPN and CDR2 is SVGIG (reference sequence). The CDR3 totals 13 residues. Trimming shortened V by 7 bases and J by 4 bases, and 16 bases separated the two germline ends. The CDR3 bases are TGTGCCTTCAGTTTATTAGGGGTCTATGGCTACACCTTC. Its protein is CAFSLLGVYGYTF.

The gene calls are TRBV6-4 and TRBJ2-7; D assignment may be TRBD1 or TRBD2 (5 bases each). The CDR3 is 11 residues long. Germline V lookup: CDR1 MRHNA, CDR2 SNTAGT. Between the trimmed V and J ends, which lost 7 bases and 5 bases, there was a span of 9 bases. CDR3 sequence (DNA): TGTGCCAGCAAGTTGGGGGACGAGCAGTACTTC. Its translation: CASKLGDEQYF.